This is a list of T cell receptor beta chains from one sample in a study of blood T cell repertoires in COVID-19. The repertoire was sequenced with immunoSEQ multiplex PCR; TCRdb's copy has only in-frame clones and lacks some. Among around 98,000 clones, over 70% were seen once, and the ten largest hold approximately 25%. Sequenced input: peripheral blood. The receptors were sampled from a man between 65 and 85 years old with acute or convalescent COVID-19. Each CDR3 is given with its conserved first and last residue. The D gene is left open where the match is weak. Only some rows state a clone size, as once, few, many or a class for expanded clones.

TRBD2 | NA | TRBJ2-7 | TRBV12-3/TRBV12-4 | TGTGCCAGCAGCCTCACTAGCGGGAGCGAGCAGTACTTC | CASSLTSGSEQYF
NA | NA | TRBJ1-1 | TRBV18 | TGTGCCAGCTCACCGGCCGATTCGAACACTGAAGCTTTCTTT | CASSPADSNTEAFF
TRBD1 | many | TRBJ2-3 | TRBV28 | TGTGCCAGCGGTGGACAGGGGGTTGAAGATACGCAGTATTTT | CASGGQGVEDTQYF
TRBD1 | NA | TRBJ1-6 | TRBV4-2 | TGTGCCAGCAGCCGGACAGGGGGCGATTCACCCCTCCACTTT | CASSRTGGDSPLHF
TRBD2 | NA | TRBJ2-5 | TRBV5-8 | TGTGCCAGCAGCCCTAGCGGGACAGAGACCCAGTACTTC | CASSPSGTETQYF
NA | NA | TRBJ2-7 | TRBV7-8 | TGTGCCAGCAGCTTAGCGTATTCGGGGGTAAAGTACTTC | CASSLAYSGVKYF
NA | NA | TRBJ2-5 | TRBV2 | TGTGCCAGCAGTGAATTCTCAGTCCAAGAGACCCAGTACTTC | CASSEFSVQETQYF
NA | NA | TRBJ1-1 | TRBV19 | TGTGCCAGTAGTATATCTAGGTTCCGGACACACAATGAAGCTTTCTTT | CASSISRFRTHNEAFF
NA | NA | TRBJ2-7 | TRBV12-3/TRBV12-4 | TGTGCCAGCAGTACAAGTCCTTCCTACGAGCAGTACTTC | CASSTSPSYEQYF
TRBD1 | NA | TRBJ2-5 | TRBV11-3 | TGTGCCAGCAGCTCGAGGACAGGGAACTCCCAAGAGACCCAGTACTTC | CASSSRTGNSQETQYF
TRBD2 | NA | TRBJ2-7 | TRBV5-5 | TGTGCCAGCAGCGGGACTAGCGGGACCTACGAGCAGTACTTC | CASSGTSGTYEQYF
NA | few | TRBJ1-4 | TRBV3-1/TRBV3-2 | TGTGCCAGCAGCCAGACGGGGAGAACTAATGAAAAACTGTTTTTT | CASSQTGRTNEKLFF